The clone carrying this T cell receptor (beta chain) was counted between two and nine times. Antigen specificity is unknown. This specimen includes other DNA sequences encoding the same CDR3. The CDR3 has 15 residues. Germline V gene sequence: CDR1 SGDLS, CDR2 YYNGEE. Unmatched junction bases numbered 3, after V lost 2 bases and J lost 3 bases. Sorting based on CD45RO/CCR7/CD25/CD127/CD95/CD27 separated CD4+ naive, central memory, regulatory and stem cell-like memory cells. These data come from a study of beta chain features in type 1 diabetes. As for the study in general: Investigators examined 107,917,701 sorted cells across all samples.

Expressed TCRB transcripts were sequenced, since all the RNA that had been isolated was reverse transcribed. Some 3.6 million reads per sample were averaged for naive, central memory and regulatory samples. The repertoire was sequenced with immunoSEQ multiplex PCR; TCRdb's copy has only in-frame clones and lacks some. The data hold 900,000 or so clones, with roughly 16% observed a single time. Whole-study results and caveats: Patients with type 1 diabetes showed fewer VDJ junction insertions and more deletions.

The clonotype originates from a woman between 18 and 30 years old in good health. Input material: naive CD4+ T cells from blood. This sequence joins TRBV9 and TRBJ2-1; TRBD2 agrees at 9 bases. CDR3 amino acids: CASSVGTSSYNEQFF. CDR3 nucleotide sequence: TGTGCCAGCAGCGTTGGGACTAGCAGCTACAATGAGCAGTTCTTC. The full variable domain, with the rest looked up from reference TRBV9 and TRBJ2-1, is DSGVTQTPKHLITATGQRVTLRCSPRSGDLSVYWYQQSLDQGLQFLIQYYNGEERAKGNILERFSAQQFPDLHSELNLSSLELGDSALYFCASSVGTSSYNEQFFGPGTRLTVL.